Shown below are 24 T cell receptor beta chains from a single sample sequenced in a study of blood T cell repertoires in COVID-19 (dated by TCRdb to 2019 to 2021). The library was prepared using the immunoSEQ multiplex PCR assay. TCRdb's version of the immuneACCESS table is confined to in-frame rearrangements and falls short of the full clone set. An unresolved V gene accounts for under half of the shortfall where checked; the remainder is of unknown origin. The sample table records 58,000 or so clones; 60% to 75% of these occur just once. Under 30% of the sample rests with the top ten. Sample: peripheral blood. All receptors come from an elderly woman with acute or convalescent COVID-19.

The CDR3 DNA sequence: TGTGCCAGTAGTATAGACGGTCCATATGGCTACACCTTC. Translated: CASSIDGPYGYTF. The rearrangement uses TRBV19 and TRBJ1-2; D not certain. V was clipped by 0 bases and J by 5 bases, with 7 bases between them. There are 13 residues in the CDR3. In germline, CDR1 is LNHDA, CDR2 SQIVND (reference sequence). Based on the CDR3 plus reference TRBV19 and TRBJ1-2, the full variable domain is DGGITQSPKYLFRKEGQNVTLSCEQNLNHDAMYWYRQDPGQGLRLIYYSQIVNDFQKGDIAEGYSVSREKKESFPLTVTSAQKNPTAFYLCASSIDGPYGYTFGSGTRLTVV.

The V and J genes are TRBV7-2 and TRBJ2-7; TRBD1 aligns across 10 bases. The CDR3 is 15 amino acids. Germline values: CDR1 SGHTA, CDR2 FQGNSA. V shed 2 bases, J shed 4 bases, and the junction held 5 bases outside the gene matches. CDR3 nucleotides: TGTGCCAGCAGCTTACAGACAGGGGGCAGTTACGAGCAGTACTTC. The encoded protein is CASSLQTGGSYEQYF.

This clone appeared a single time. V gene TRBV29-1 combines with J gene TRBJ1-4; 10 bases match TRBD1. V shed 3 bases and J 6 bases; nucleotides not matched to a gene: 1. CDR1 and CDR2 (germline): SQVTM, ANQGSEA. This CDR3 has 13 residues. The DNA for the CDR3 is TGCAGCGTTGATGGACAGGGGGATGAAAAACTGTTTTTT. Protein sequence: CSVDGQGDEKLFF. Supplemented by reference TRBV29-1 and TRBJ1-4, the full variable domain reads SAVISQKPSRDICQRGTSLTIQCQVDSQVTMMFWYRQQPGQSLTLIATANQGSEATYESGFVIDKFPISRPNLTFSTLTVSNMSPEDSSIYLCSVDGQGDEKLFFGSGTQLSVL.

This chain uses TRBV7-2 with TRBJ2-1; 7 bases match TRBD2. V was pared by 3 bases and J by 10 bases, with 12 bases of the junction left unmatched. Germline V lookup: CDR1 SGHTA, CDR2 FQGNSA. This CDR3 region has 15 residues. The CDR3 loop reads CASSLLASGIREQFF. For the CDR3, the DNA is TGTGCCAGCAGCTTGTTGGCTAGCGGCATTCGAGAGCAGTTCTTC. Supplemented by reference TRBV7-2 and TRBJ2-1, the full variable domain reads GAGVSQSPSNKVTEKGKDVELRCDPISGHTALYWYRQSLGQGLEFLIYFQGNSAPDKSGLPSDRFSAERTGGSVSTLTIQRTQQEDSAVYLCASSLLASGIREQFFGPGTRLTVL.

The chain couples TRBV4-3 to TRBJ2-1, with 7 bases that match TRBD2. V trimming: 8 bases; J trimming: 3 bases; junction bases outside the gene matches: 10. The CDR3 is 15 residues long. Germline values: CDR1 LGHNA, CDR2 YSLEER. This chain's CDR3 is CASARSSGHYNEQFF. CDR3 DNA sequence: TGCGCCAGCGCCAGGTCTAGCGGCCACTACAATGAGCAGTTCTTC.

The CDR3 loop is CASSFGSSSDIQYF. The CDR3 DNA reads TGTGCCAGCAGCTTTGGAAGTAGCTCAGACATTCAGTACTTC. V and J are TRBV11-3 and TRBJ2-4; D unresolved. Germline CDR1 is SGHNT and CDR2 is YENEEA. The ends were cut back, 3 bases at V and 8 bases at J, with 14 bases in the middle. This CDR3 is 14 amino acids long.

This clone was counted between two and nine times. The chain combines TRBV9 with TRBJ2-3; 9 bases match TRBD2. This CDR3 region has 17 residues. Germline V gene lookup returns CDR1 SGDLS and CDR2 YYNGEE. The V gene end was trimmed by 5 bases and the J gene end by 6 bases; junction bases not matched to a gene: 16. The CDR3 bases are TGTGCCAGCAGTGGCAGGATGCGGGAGGGCCTATGGGATACGCAGTATTTT. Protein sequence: CASSGRMREGLWDTQYF.

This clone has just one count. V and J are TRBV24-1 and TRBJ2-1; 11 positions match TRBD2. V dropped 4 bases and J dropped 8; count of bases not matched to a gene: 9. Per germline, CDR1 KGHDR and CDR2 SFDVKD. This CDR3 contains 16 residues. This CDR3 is CATSDVSGRAGYEQFF. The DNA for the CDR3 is TGTGCCACCAGTGACGTTAGCGGGAGGGCCGGATATGAGCAGTTCTTC.

The CDR3 bases are TGTGCCAGCAGCGTACAGGGGGTGCTCAATCAGCCCCAGCATTTT. Protein sequence: CASSVQGVLNQPQHF. The V gene is TRBV9, the J gene TRBJ1-5; TRBD1 matches 7 bases. The CDR3 spans 15 residues. Germline V gene data show CDR1 as SGDLS and CDR2 as YYNGEE. The V segment lost 1 base and the J segment 3 bases; nucleotides outside the gene matches: 4.

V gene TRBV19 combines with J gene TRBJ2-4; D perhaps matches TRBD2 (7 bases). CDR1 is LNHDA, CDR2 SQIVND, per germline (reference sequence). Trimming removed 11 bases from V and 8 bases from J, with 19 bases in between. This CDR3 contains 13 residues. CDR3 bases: TGTGCCGCACGAGGGGGGGGTAAGGACATTCAGTACTTC. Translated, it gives CAARGGGKDIQYF.

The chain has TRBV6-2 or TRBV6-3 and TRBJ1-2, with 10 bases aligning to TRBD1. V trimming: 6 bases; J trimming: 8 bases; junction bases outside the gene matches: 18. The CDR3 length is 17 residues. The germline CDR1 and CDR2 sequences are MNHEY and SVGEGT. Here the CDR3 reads CASSNDPQRDRGGGYTF. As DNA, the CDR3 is TGTGCCAGCAGCAACGATCCGCAAAGGGACAGGGGAGGAGGCTACACCTTC.

The CDR3 DNA is TGTGCCAGCAGTTTCTCTCGGGACTCCTACGAGCAGTACTTC. Translating gives CASSFSRDSYEQYF. This sequence joins TRBV27 and TRBJ2-7, with a weak D call TRBD2 (5 bases). The V and J ends lost 3 bases and 0 bases respectively, with 9 bases between them. The CDR3 is 14 amino acids. Germline V lookup: CDR1 MNHEY, CDR2 SMNVEV (reference sequence).

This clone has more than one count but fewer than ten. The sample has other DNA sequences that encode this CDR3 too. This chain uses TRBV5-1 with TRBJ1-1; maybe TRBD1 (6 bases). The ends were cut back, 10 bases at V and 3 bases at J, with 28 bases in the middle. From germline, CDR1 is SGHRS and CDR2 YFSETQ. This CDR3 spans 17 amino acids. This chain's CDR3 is CARRWPGAGAGDTEAFF. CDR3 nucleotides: TGCGCCCGCCGCTGGCCGGGGGCCGGGGCGGGGGACACTGAAGCTTTCTTT.

The CDR3 DNA follows: TGTGCCAGCTCACCCTCCCAGGCTCGGAGCAATCAGCCCCAGCATTTT. This translates into CASSPSQARSNQPQHF. The chain joins TRBV18 to TRBJ1-5; no clear D gene. The CDR3 is 16 amino acids. Germline CDR1 reads KGHSH; CDR2 reads LQKENI. V lost 3 bases and J 1 base, leaving 13 bases between the germline ends.

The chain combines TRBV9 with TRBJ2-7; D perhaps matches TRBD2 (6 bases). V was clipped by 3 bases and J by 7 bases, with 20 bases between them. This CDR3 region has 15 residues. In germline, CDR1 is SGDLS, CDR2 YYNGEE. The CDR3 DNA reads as TGTGCCAGCAGCGACCGTAGCGGAGGAAGATGGGAGCAGTACTTC. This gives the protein CASSDRSGGRWEQYF.

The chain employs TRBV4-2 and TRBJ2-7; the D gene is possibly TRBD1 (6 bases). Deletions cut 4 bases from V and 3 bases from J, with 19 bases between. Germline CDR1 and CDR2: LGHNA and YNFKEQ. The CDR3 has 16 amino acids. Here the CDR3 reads CASSPRAGANVYEQYF. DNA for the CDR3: TGTGCCAGCAGCCCAAGGGCAGGGGCTAATGTCTACGAGCAGTACTTC.

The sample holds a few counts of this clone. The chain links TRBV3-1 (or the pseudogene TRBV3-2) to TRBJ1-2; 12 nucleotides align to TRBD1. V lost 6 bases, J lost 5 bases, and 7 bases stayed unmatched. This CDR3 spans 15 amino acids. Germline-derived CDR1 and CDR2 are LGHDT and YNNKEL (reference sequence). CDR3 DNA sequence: TGTGCCAGCAGTCTCCGGGACAGGGGGCCTTATGGCTACACCTTC. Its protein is CASSLRDRGPYGYTF.

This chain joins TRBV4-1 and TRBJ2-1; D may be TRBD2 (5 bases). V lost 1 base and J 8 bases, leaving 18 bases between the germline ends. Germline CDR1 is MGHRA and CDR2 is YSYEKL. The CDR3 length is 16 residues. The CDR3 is CASSQALSGRRYEQFF. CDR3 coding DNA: TGCGCCAGCAGCCAAGCGTTAAGCGGACGGAGGTATGAGCAGTTCTTC.

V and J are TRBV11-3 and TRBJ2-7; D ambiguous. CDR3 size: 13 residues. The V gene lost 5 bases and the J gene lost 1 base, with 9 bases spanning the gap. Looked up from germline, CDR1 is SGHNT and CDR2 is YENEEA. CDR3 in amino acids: CASSPFESYEQYF. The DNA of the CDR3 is TGTGCCAGCAGCCCCTTTGAGTCCTACGAGCAGTACTTC. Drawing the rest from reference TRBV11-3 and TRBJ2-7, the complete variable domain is EAGVVQSPRYKIIEKKQPVAFWCNPISGHNTLYWYLQNLGQGPELLIRYENEEAVDDSQLPKDRFSAERLKGVDSTLKIQPAELGDSAVYLCASSPFESYEQYFGPGTRLTVT.

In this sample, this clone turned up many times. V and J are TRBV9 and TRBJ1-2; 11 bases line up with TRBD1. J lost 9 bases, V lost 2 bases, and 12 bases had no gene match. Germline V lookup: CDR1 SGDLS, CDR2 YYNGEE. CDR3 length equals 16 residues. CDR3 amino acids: CASSVGQGALERSYTF. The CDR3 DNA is TGTGCCAGCAGCGTCGGACAGGGGGCCCTTGAGAGAAGCTACACCTTC.

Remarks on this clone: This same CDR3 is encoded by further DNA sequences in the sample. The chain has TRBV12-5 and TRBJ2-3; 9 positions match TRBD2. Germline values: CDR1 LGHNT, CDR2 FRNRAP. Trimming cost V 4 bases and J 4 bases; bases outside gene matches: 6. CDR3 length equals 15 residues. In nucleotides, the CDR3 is TGTGCTAGTGGTTCAAAAGCGGGAGGAGCAGATACGCAGTATTTT. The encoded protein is CASGSKAGGADTQYF.

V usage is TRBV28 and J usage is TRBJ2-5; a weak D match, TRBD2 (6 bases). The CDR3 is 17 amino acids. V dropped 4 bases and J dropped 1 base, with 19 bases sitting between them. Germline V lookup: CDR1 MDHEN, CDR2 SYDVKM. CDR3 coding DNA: TGTGCCAGCAGTTCCATGGAGGGCATGCTAGCCCAAGAGACCCAGTACTTC. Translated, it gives CASSSMEGMLAQETQYF.

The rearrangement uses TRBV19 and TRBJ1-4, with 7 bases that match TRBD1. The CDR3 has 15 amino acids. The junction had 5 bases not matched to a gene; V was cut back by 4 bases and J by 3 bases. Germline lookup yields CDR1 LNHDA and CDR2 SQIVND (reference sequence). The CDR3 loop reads CASSSQGGSNEKLFF. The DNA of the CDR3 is TGTGCCAGTAGTAGCCAGGGGGGATCTAATGAAAAACTGTTTTTT.

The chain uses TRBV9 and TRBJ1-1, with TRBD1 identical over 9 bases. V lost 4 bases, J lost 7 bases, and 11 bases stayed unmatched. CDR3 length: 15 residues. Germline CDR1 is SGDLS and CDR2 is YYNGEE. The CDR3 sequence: CASSPRIDRGVEAFF. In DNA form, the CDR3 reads TGTGCCAGCAGCCCGAGGATCGACAGGGGGGTTGAAGCTTTCTTT.